The 4 T cell receptor beta chains below come from one sample, sequenced in a study of vaccination and CD4 T cells after COVID-19. Their specific antigens are unknown. Regarding treatment: roughly 10-day PBMC culture with coronavirus spike peptide pools or control peptides (ViraFEST assay). An unexposed donor provided the CD4+ T cells, which were collected before the COVID-19 pandemic (2011-2018). Cultured CD4+ T cell DNA underwent sequencing with the Oncomine TCR Beta short-read assay. It was from cultured CD4+ T cells that genomic DNA was extracted. A single record per CDR3 protein comes from TCRdb applying MiXCR to the PCR reads. The sample consists of 10,000 or so distinct CDR3 sequences, nearly 35% of them appearing once. Input material: CD4+ T cells from blood, cultured in vitro. The receptors derive from a human donor in good health.

The chain joins TRBV6-1 to TRBJ1-5; no clear D. Between the trimmed V and J ends, which lost 3 bases and 2 bases, there was a span of 8 bases. CDR1 and CDR2 (germline): MNHNS, SASEGT. The CDR3 length is 14 residues. CDR3 coding DNA: TGTGCCAGCAGTGACGGGCTTCGCAATCAGCCCCAGCATTTT. The encoded protein is CASSDGLRNQPQHF.

The chain carries TRBV20-1 and TRBJ2-1; 8 bases align to TRBD2. V was pared by 1 base and J by 4 bases, with 9 bases of the junction left unmatched. Germline loops: CDR1 DFQATT, CDR2 SNEGSKA (reference sequence). CDR3 size: 16 residues. Here the CDR3 reads CSARAQPSGGYNEQFF. DNA of the CDR3: TGCAGTGCTAGAGCCCAACCCAGCGGGGGATACAATGAGCAGTTCTTC.

This rearrangement joins TRBV20-1 to TRBJ2-2, with 12 bases lining up with TRBD1. V shed 0 bases and J 1 base; nucleotides not matched to a gene: 6. The CDR3 runs to 18 residues. Germline V gene sequence: CDR1 DFQATT, CDR2 SNEGSKA (reference sequence). CDR3 protein: CSARERDRGQGNTGELFF. The DNA of the CDR3 is TGCAGTGCTAGAGAGAGGGACAGGGGGCAAGGGAACACCGGGGAGCTGTTTTTT.

The chain links TRBV25-1 to TRBJ2-5; TRBD1 matches at 7 bases. V lost 3 bases to trimming and J lost 1 base; unmatched junction nucleotides: 5. Germline V gene lookup returns CDR1 MGHDK and CDR2 SYGVNS. The CDR3 contains 15 residues. DNA for the CDR3: TGTGCCAGCAGTGATCCAGGGGGACCCCAAGAGACCCAGTACTTC. As protein: CASSDPGGPQETQYF.